This TCR beta chain originates from a study of shared clonotypes between healthy human individuals. Selected positively for CCR7 and CD45RO-negative, naive CD8 cells excluded terminally differentiated effector memory CD45RA+ cells. Measured with immunoSEQ multiplex PCR; TCRdb has only the in-frame clones, and not every one. The table records about 2.1 million clones, 85% to 95% of them present only once. CDR1 and CDR2 (germline): SGDLS, YYNGEE. Trimming left V 3 bases short and J 7 bases short, with 13 bases between. CDR3 length equals 13 residues. The chain uses TRBV9 and TRBJ1-2; a weak D match, TRBD1 (6 bases). This TCR came from a man aged 18 to 29 in good health. Some clones in this sample may be carry-over from other donors' samples. The sample was naive CD8+ T cells from PBMCs. CDR3 loop: CASSARGQIGYTF. DNA for the CDR3: TGTGCCAGCAGCGCCCGCGGACAGATTGGCTACACCTTC.